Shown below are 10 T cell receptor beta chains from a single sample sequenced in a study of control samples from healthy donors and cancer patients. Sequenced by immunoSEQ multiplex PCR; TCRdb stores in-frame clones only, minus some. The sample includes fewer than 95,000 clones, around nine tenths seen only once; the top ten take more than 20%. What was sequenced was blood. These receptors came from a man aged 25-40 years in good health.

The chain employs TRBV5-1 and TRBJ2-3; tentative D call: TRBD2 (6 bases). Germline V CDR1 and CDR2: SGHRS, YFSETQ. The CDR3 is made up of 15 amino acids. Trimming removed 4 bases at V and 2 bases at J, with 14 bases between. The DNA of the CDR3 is TGCGCCAGCAGCCCGGGGCGGGGCTCCACAGATACGCAGTATTTT. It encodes CASSPGRGSTDTQYF.

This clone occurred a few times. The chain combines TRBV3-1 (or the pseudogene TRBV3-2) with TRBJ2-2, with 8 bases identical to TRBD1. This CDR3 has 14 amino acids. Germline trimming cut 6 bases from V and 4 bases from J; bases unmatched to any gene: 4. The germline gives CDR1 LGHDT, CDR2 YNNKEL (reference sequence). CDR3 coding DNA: TGTGCCAGCAGGACAGGGGCCGCCACCGGGGAGCTGTTTTTT. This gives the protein CASRTGAATGELFF.

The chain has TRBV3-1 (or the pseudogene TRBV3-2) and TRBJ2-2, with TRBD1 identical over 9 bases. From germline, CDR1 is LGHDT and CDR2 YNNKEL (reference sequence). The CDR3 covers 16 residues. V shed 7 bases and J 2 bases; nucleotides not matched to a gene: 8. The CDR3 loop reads CASTPWTGDNTGELFF. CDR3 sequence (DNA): TGTGCCAGCACCCCCTGGACAGGGGACAACACCGGGGAGCTGTTTTTT.

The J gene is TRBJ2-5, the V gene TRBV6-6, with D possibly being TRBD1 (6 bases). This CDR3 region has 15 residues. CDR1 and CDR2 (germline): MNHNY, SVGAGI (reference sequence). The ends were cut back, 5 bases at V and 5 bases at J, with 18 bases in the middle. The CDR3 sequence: CASSRSRQAGETQYF. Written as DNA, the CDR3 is TGTGCCAGCAGTCGATCCCGACAGGCCGGGGAGACCCAGTACTTC.

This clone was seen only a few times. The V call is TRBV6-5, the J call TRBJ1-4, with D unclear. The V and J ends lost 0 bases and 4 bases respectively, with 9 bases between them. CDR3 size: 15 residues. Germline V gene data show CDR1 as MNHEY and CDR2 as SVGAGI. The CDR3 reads CASSYSTRVNEKLFF. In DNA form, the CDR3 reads TGTGCCAGCAGTTACTCGACCCGAGTTAATGAAAAACTGTTTTTT.

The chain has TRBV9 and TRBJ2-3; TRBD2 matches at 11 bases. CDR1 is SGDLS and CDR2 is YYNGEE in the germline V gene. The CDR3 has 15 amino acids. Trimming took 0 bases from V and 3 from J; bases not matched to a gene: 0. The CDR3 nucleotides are TGTGCCAGCAGCGTAGTAGCGGGGGGGACAGATACGCAGTATTTT. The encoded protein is CASSVVAGGTDTQYF.

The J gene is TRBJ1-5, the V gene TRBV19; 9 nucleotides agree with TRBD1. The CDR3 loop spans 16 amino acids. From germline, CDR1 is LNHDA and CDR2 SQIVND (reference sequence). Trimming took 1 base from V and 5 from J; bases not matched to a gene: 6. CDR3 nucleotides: TGTGCCAGTAGTATAGCCGACAGGGGGGTTTATCAGCCCCAGCATTTT. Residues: CASSIADRGVYQPQHF. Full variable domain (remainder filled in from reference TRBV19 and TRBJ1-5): DGGITQSPKYLFRKEGQNVTLSCEQNLNHDAMYWYRQDPGQGLRLIYYSQIVNDFQKGDIAEGYSVSREKKESFPLTVTSAQKNPTAFYLCASSIADRGVYQPQHFGDGTRLSIL.

As DNA, the CDR3 is TGTGCCAGCAGTCGGACACAGTATAATTCACCCCTCCACTTT. Its protein product is CASSRTQYNSPLHF. The chain links TRBV6-5 to TRBJ1-6; D is possibly TRBD1 (5 bases). Looked up from germline, CDR1 is MNHEY and CDR2 is SVGAGI. The CDR3 contains 14 residues. V was shortened by 5 bases and J by 4 bases, with 9 bases between the two germline ends.

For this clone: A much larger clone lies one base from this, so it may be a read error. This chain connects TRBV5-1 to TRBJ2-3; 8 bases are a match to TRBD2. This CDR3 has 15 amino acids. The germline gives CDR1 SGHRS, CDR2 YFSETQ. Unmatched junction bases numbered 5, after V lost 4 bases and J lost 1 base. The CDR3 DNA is TGCGCCAGCAGCCCAATAGCGGGGCGCACAGATACGCAGTATTTT. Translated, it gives CASSPIAGRTDTQYF.

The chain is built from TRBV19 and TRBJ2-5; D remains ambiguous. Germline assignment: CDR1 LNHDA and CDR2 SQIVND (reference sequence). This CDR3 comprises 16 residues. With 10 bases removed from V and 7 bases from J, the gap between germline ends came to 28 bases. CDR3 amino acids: CATTSSHFLADRTQYF. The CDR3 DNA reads TGTGCCACCACCAGTTCTCATTTCCTGGCCGATCGGACCCAGTACTTC.